This T cell receptor (beta chain) was profiled in a study of blood T cell repertoires in COVID-19. J was trimmed by 3 bases and V by 5 bases; bases with no gene match: 9. This CDR3 spans 15 amino acids. The germline CDR1 and CDR2 sequences are SGHTA and FQGNSA. This clone was found many times. Sequenced by immunoSEQ multiplex PCR; TCRdb stores in-frame clones only, minus some. The sample includes 200,000 to 250,000 clones, about 88% of them seen just once. This receptor was taken from a man aged 40-49 years with acute or convalescent COVID-19. J is TRBJ1-2 and V is TRBV7-2, with 7 bases lining up with TRBD1. The material sequenced was peripheral blood. Here the CDR3 reads CASSPQGPGYYGYTF. In DNA, the CDR3 is TGTGCCAGCAGCCCACAGGGGCCCGGTTACTATGGCTACACCTTC.